Presented here are 29 T cell receptor beta chains from one specimen sequenced in a study of identical twins. Each CDR3 protein is one row after TCRdb ran MiXCR on the 5' RACE reads. Of some 560,000 distinct CDR3 sequences in the sample, roughly 9.5% are singletons; the top ten hold around 3%. This sample also belongs to another study, concerning yellow fever vaccine responses in identical twins.

Sequences were obtained from PBMCs. All receptors derive from a woman under 30 in good health.

This clonotype was recorded a few times. The chain is built from TRBV6-2 or TRBV6-3 and TRBJ1-5; TRBD1 matches at 8 bases. Trimming removed 5 bases from V and 6 bases from J; junction bases left unmatched: 12. CDR3 size: 16 residues. CDR1 MNHEY and CDR2 SVGEGT come from the germline V gene. The CDR3 DNA is TGTGCCAGCAGTGACCCAGACAGGGGAAGACGTCAGCCCCAGCATTTT. The encoded protein is CASSDPDRGRRQPQHF.

This clonotype was seen at least ten times. The chain carries TRBV5-1 and TRBJ1-2; no reliable D call. Germline assignment: CDR1 SGHRS and CDR2 YFSETQ. The V end was cut by 4 bases, the J end by 7 bases, with 11 bases between. The CDR3 has 12 amino acids. CDR3 nucleotides: TGCGCCAGCAGCCCGGAGACTCGTGGCTACACCTTC. Protein sequence: CASSPETRGYTF.

In its sample, this clonotype was seen a few times. The rearrangement links TRBV9 to TRBJ1-2; 10 nucleotides match TRBD1. Trimming removed 3 bases from V and 7 bases from J; junction bases left unmatched: 6. CDR1 is SGDLS and CDR2 is YYNGEE in the germline V gene. The CDR3 runs 14 residues. Here the CDR3 DNA reads TGTGCCAGCAGCGGACAGGGGGCGCGCGGTGGCTACACCTTC. It is translated as CASSGQGARGGYTF.

The rearrangement uses TRBV2 and TRBJ2-7, with TRBD1 identical over 11 bases. With 7 bases clipped from V and 7 bases from J, the junction kept 9 bases outside the gene matches. In germline, CDR1 is SNHLY, CDR2 FYNNEI. The CDR3 runs to 14 residues. The CDR3 DNA reads as TGTGCCAGCACGGGGGACAGGGGGGATCGGGAGCAGTACTTC. This gives the protein CASTGDRGDREQYF. Together with reference TRBV2 and TRBJ2-7, the CDR3 gives the full variable domain: EPEVTQTPSHQVTQMGQEVILRCVPISNHLYFYWYRQILGQKVEFLVSFYNNEISEKSEIFDDQFSVERPDGSNFTLKIRSTKLEDSAMYFCASTGDRGDREQYFGPGTRLTVT.

The sample holds many counts of this clonotype. The chain has TRBV4-1 and TRBJ2-7, with TRBD2 matching over 16 bases. The CDR3 length is 17 residues. The V and J ends lost 4 bases and 2 bases, in that order; junction bases with no gene match: 5. Germline CDR1 MGHRA, CDR2 YSYEKL. This CDR3 reads CASSPPGLAGGAYEQYF. As DNA, the CDR3 is TGCGCCAGCAGCCCACCGGGACTAGCGGGAGGGGCCTACGAGCAGTACTTC.

This clonotype was counted between two and nine times. The chain carries TRBV7-2 and TRBJ2-7, with D possibly matching TRBD2 (6 bases). This CDR3 region has 17 residues. The germline gives CDR1 SGHTA, CDR2 FQGNSA. Trimming shortened V by 2 bases and J by 3 bases, and 20 bases separated the two germline ends. CDR3 residues: CASSLIYAGSLGYEQYF. The CDR3, as DNA: TGTGCCAGCAGCTTAATTTACGCGGGGTCCCTAGGCTACGAGCAGTACTTC. Complete variable domain (other parts from reference TRBV7-2 and TRBJ2-7): GAGVSQSPSNKVTEKGKDVELRCDPISGHTALYWYRQSLGQGLEFLIYFQGNSAPDKSGLPSDRFSAERTGGSVSTLTIQRTQQEDSAVYLCASSLIYAGSLGYEQYFGPGTRLTVT.

Remarks on this clonotype: A much larger clone sits a single nucleotide away, making a read error possible. The J gene is TRBJ2-3, the V gene TRBV6-1, with no clear D. Trimming took off 10 bases at V and 2 bases at J, with 4 bases between the two ends. Per the germline V gene, CDR1 is MNHNS and CDR2 is SASEGT. The CDR3 has 10 residues. The CDR3 protein is CATNTDTQYF. DNA of the CDR3: TGTGCCACCAACACAGATACGCAGTATTTT.

This clonotype was recorded a few times. For the CDR3, the DNA is TGCGCCAGCAGCTTTGAAGCTCCTCCCTACGAGCAGTACTTC. Amino acid sequence: CASSFEAPPYEQYF. The chain is built from TRBV5-1 and TRBJ2-7; D is unclear. Looked up from germline, CDR1 is SGHRS and CDR2 is YFSETQ. The CDR3 is made up of 14 amino acids. Trimming removed 2 bases from V and 2 bases from J, with 11 bases in between.

The genes are TRBV4-3 and TRBJ2-7, with 9 bases matching TRBD2. The CDR3 runs to 16 residues. Germline V lookup: CDR1 LGHNA, CDR2 YSLEER. The J segment lost 2 bases and the V segment lost 2 bases, leaving 7 bases of the junction unmatched. DNA for the CDR3: TGCGCCAGCAGCCAACCTAGCGGGAACCTACCCTACGAGCAGTACTTC. Protein product: CASSQPSGNLPYEQYF.

This sequence joins TRBV7-9 and TRBJ2-3; 8 positions agree with TRBD2. Germline V lookup: CDR1 SEHNR, CDR2 FQNEAQ (reference sequence). This CDR3 has 16 amino acids. V trimming: 2 bases; J trimming: 0 bases; junction bases outside the gene matches: 4. The CDR3: CASSLQASGSTDTQYF. CDR3 bases: TGTGCCAGCAGCTTACAGGCTAGCGGGAGCACAGATACGCAGTATTTT. Filled out from reference TRBV7-9 and TRBJ2-3, the complete variable domain reads DTGVSQNPRHKITKRGQNVTFRCDPISEHNRLYWYRQTLGQGPEFLTYFQNEAQLEKSRLLSDRFSAERPKGSFSTLEIQRTEQGDSAMYLCASSLQASGSTDTQYFGPGTRLTVL.

The sample holds many counts of this clonotype. The chain uses TRBV19 and TRBJ2-7, with D unclear. V gave up 10 bases and J gave up 2 bases, with 15 bases separating them. The length of the CDR3 is 13 residues. Germline lookup yields CDR1 LNHDA and CDR2 SQIVND (reference sequence). The DNA for the CDR3 is TGTGCCACCCGACAAGAAGCTACCTACGAGCAGTACTTC. The encoded protein is CATRQEATYEQYF.

This clonotype was seen once. The V call is TRBV6-2 or TRBV6-3, the J call TRBJ2-3, with TRBD2 as a possible D gene (6 bases). Trimming shortened V by 8 bases and J by 2 bases, and 11 bases separated the two germline ends. This CDR3 spans 13 amino acids. CDR1 MNHEY and CDR2 SVGEGT come from the germline V gene. CDR3 DNA: TGTGCCAGCCAGGAGGGTTACACAGATACGCAGTATTTT. Its protein is CASQEGYTDTQYF.

This clonotype was found a few times. This chain connects TRBV7-2 to TRBJ2-7; maybe TRBD1 (5 bases). V was trimmed by 2 bases and J by 7 bases, leaving 9 bases between them. The V gene's germline CDR1 is SGHTA and CDR2 FQGNSA. This CDR3 region has 12 residues. The CDR3 protein is CASSLRGVEQYF. The CDR3 DNA reads TGTGCCAGCAGCTTAAGGGGTGTGGAGCAGTACTTC. Supplemented by reference TRBV7-2 and TRBJ2-7, the full variable domain reads GAGVSQSPSNKVTEKGKDVELRCDPISGHTALYWYRQSLGQGLEFLIYFQGNSAPDKSGLPSDRFSAERTGGSVSTLTIQRTQQEDSAVYLCASSLRGVEQYFGPGTRLTVT.

This clonotype was seen many times. The rearrangement uses TRBV5-1 and TRBJ2-5; 10 nucleotides align to TRBD2. The junction had 9 bases not matched to a gene; V was cut back by 4 bases and J by 0 bases. The CDR3 runs 17 residues. Germline-derived CDR1 and CDR2 are SGHRS and YFSETQ. CDR3 residues: CASSGGLAQSYQETQYF. The CDR3 DNA sequence: TGCGCCAGCAGCGGGGGACTAGCGCAATCGTACCAAGAGACCCAGTACTTC.

This clonotype was picked up a small number of times. The rearrangement links TRBV4-3 to TRBJ2-1; maybe TRBD1 (6 bases). Germline CDR1 and CDR2: LGHNA and YSLEER. This CDR3 is 17 amino acids long. V gave up 0 bases and J gave up 8 bases, with 20 bases separating them. Here the CDR3 reads CASSQDSAGQLRDEQFF. CDR3 coding DNA: TGCGCCAGCAGCCAAGATTCGGCCGGACAGCTTAGGGATGAGCAGTTCTTC.

The chain is built from TRBV20-1 and TRBJ1-1; D remains unclear. Germline lookup yields CDR1 DFQATT and CDR2 SNEGSKA (reference sequence). V shed 0 bases and J shed 4 bases, with 15 bases lying between them. This CDR3 is built from 15 residues. The CDR3 spells CSARDLRAGGTEAFF. In nucleotides, the CDR3 is TGCAGTGCTAGAGATCTAAGGGCCGGTGGCACTGAAGCTTTCTTT.

This clonotype has more than one count but fewer than ten. The V and J genes are TRBV2 and TRBJ2-5; D remains unclear. CDR3 size: 14 residues. V lost 5 bases and J 2 bases, leaving 12 bases between the germline ends. Germline assignment: CDR1 SNHLY and CDR2 FYNNEI. CDR3 amino acids: CASSPGSAQETQYF. CDR3 bases: TGTGCCAGCAGTCCCGGTTCGGCACAAGAGACCCAGTACTTC.

There are many counts of this clonotype. V is TRBV29-1 and J is TRBJ2-1; TRBD1 aligns across 10 bases. Germline CDR1 is SQVTM and CDR2 is ANQGSEA. The length of the CDR3 is 14 residues. V dropped 2 bases and J dropped 8; count of bases not matched to a gene: 6. CDR3 protein: CSVELGQGRYEQFF. CDR3 in DNA: TGCAGCGTTGAATTGGGACAGGGGCGGTATGAGCAGTTCTTC.

The table lists this clonotype with a few counts. V usage is TRBV3-1 and J usage is TRBJ2-5; D call uncertain. Germline CDR1 and CDR2: LGHDT and YNNKEL (reference sequence). This CDR3 comprises 13 residues. Trimming left V 1 base short and J 7 bases short, with 10 bases between. In DNA, the CDR3 is TGTGCCAGCAGCCAAGCCATTCTAGGGACCCAGTACTTC. The encoded protein is CASSQAILGTQYF.

This clonotype was counted a few times. The CDR3 DNA reads as TGTGCCAGCAGCCTCACGCACGGACAGGGCGCCTACGAGCAGTACTTC. It specifies CASSLTHGQGAYEQYF. The chain employs TRBV7-6 and TRBJ2-7, with 8 bases aligning to TRBD1. The germline V gene encodes CDR1 SGHVS and CDR2 FNYEAQ. The CDR3 is made up of 16 amino acids. Trimming removed 5 bases from V and 2 bases from J; junction bases left unmatched: 11. Full variable domain (missing parts from reference TRBV7-6 and TRBJ2-7): GAGVSQSPRYKVTKRGQDVALRCDPISGHVSLYWYRQALGQGPEFLTYFNYEAQQDKSGLPNDRFSAERPEGSISTLTIQRTEQRDSAMYRCASSLTHGQGAYEQYFGPGTRLTVT.

The chain employs TRBV9 and TRBJ2-5, with a possible D match to TRBD1 (6 bases). V was shortened by 2 bases and J by 7 bases, with 15 bases between the two germline ends. The length of the CDR3 is 14 residues. CDR1 is SGDLS, CDR2 YYNGEE, per germline. CDR3 residues: CASSVGQTERTQYF. CDR3 DNA sequence: TGTGCCAGCAGCGTTGGACAGACGGAGCGGACCCAGTACTTC.

This clonotype was counted once. This chain connects TRBV27 to TRBJ2-1; 9 bases agree with TRBD2. V shed 4 bases, J shed 9 bases, and the junction held 7 bases outside the gene matches. CDR3 length: 14 residues. The germline CDR1 and CDR2 sequences are MNHEY and SMNVEV (reference sequence). DNA for the CDR3: TGTGCCAGCAGTTCCCGCGGGAGGGCCTCTGAGCAGTTCTTC. Its translation is CASSSRGRASEQFF.

This clonotype was observed a handful of times. Here the CDR3 reads CASSEYGVSLHF. The CDR3 DNA reads TGTGCCAGCAGTGAATACGGGGTATCCCTCCACTTT. The chain recombines TRBV25-1 with TRBJ1-6; D not resolved. V lost 0 bases, J lost 14 bases, and 8 bases lay in between. From germline, CDR1 is MGHDK and CDR2 SYGVNS. CDR3 size: 12 residues.

There are many counts of this clonotype. This sequence joins TRBV5-1 and TRBJ1-6, with TRBD1 matching 9 bases. This CDR3 spans 15 amino acids. Germline assignment: CDR1 SGHRS and CDR2 YFSETQ. Germline trimming cut 0 bases from V and 10 bases from J; bases unmatched to any gene: 5. The DNA of the CDR3 is TGCGCCAGCAGCTTGGATACAGGGGGCGAATCACCCCTCCACTTT. Protein sequence: CASSLDTGGESPLHF.

The CDR3 sequence: CAINPGGDNTGELFF. For the CDR3, the DNA is TGTGCCATCAACCCGGGGGGGGATAACACCGGGGAGCTGTTTTTT. The gene calls are TRBV10-3 and TRBJ2-2; 8 positions agree with TRBD2. The germline V gene encodes CDR1 ENHRY and CDR2 SYGVKD. There are 15 residues in the CDR3. V dropped 7 bases and J dropped 2; count of bases not matched to a gene: 6.

This clonotype has at least ten counts. The CDR3 DNA reads as TGCAGTGCTTCAGGGTGGGGGCTCAACAATCAGCCCCAGCATTTT. Its translation is CSASGWGLNNQPQHF. The chain joins TRBV20-1 to TRBJ1-5; D might be TRBD1 (6 bases). The germline gives CDR1 DFQATT, CDR2 SNEGSKA (reference sequence). The CDR3 loop spans 15 amino acids. Trimming shortened V by 5 bases and J by 3 bases, and 17 bases separated the two germline ends.

This clonotype has just a few counts. The gene calls are TRBV27 and TRBJ2-5; the match to TRBD2 covers 12 bases. CDR3 length: 17 amino acids. V shed 5 bases and J 2 bases; nucleotides not matched to a gene: 9. From germline, CDR1 is MNHEY and CDR2 SMNVEV (reference sequence). CDR3 nucleotides: TGTGCCAGCAGTCCCGGACTAGCGGGGCACTCACAAGAGACCCAGTACTTC. Protein sequence: CASSPGLAGHSQETQYF.

This clonotype has at least ten counts. J is TRBJ2-1 and V is TRBV3-1; 8 bases align to TRBD1. Germline values: CDR1 LGHDT, CDR2 YNNKEL (reference sequence). CDR3 length equals 13 residues. V gave up 8 bases and J gave up 8 bases; unmatched junction bases: 8. CDR3 nucleotides: TGTGCCAGCGACAGGGGTGGTCAACATGAGCAGTTCTTC. This sequence encodes CASDRGGQHEQFF.

A few counts support this clonotype. The chain is built from TRBV20-1 and TRBJ2-1, with TRBD2 matching 9 bases. Germline V CDR1 and CDR2: DFQATT, SNEGSKA (reference sequence). Unmatched junction bases numbered 9, after V lost 6 bases and J lost 0 bases. This CDR3 comprises 16 residues. The CDR3 region is CSAYSAGGSSYNEQFF. The CDR3 nucleotides read TGCAGTGCCTACTCAGCGGGAGGTTCCTCCTACAATGAGCAGTTCTTC.